Each of the 12 T cell receptor beta chains below was sequenced from the same sample in a study of blood T cell repertoires in COVID-19. Using immunoSEQ multiplex PCR, the repertoire was profiled, and TCRdb retains in-frame clones only, with some absent. Here the sample spans about 130,000 clones, around 88% being singletons. The sequencing sample was made of peripheral blood. The receptors originated from a man aged 45-65 years with acute or convalescent COVID-19.

This chain links TRBV10-3 with TRBJ1-2; D remains ambiguous. From germline, CDR1 is ENHRY and CDR2 SYGVKD. Trimming cost V 3 bases and J 2 bases, with 10 bases left between them. The CDR3 totals 14 residues. The CDR3 spells CAISDLATNYGYTF. In DNA, the CDR3 is TGTGCCATCAGTGACTTGGCCACAAACTATGGCTACACCTTC.

The CDR3 region is CASSLLGREDSPLHF. The CDR3, as DNA: TGTGCCAGCAGCTTGCTGGGCAGGGAAGATTCACCCCTCCACTTT. This chain joins TRBV5-5 and TRBJ1-6; a possible D gene is TRBD1 (5 bases). The CDR3 is 15 residues long. V was clipped by 1 base and J by 8 bases, with 13 bases between them. CDR1 is SGHKS and CDR2 is YYEKEE in the germline V gene (reference sequence).

For this clone: This sample includes further DNA sequences coding for the same CDR3. The chain has TRBV5-1 and TRBJ2-7, with TRBD1 matching over 10 bases. The trim removed 0 bases at V and 2 bases at J, leaving 2 bases unmatched. The germline V gene has CDR1 SGHRS and CDR2 YFSETQ. The CDR3 runs to 15 residues. CDR3 loop: CASSLEGQGAYEQYF. CDR3 coding DNA: TGCGCCAGCAGCTTGGAAGGACAGGGGGCCTACGAGCAGTACTTC.

J is TRBJ1-1 and V is TRBV15; D not certain. CDR1 is LNHNV and CDR2 is YYDKDF in the germline V gene (reference sequence). The CDR3 totals 14 residues. The V and J ends lost 1 base and 5 bases respectively, with 11 bases between them. The CDR3 reads CATSRGAVETEAFF. The CDR3 coding sequence is TGTGCCACCAGCAGAGGGGCAGTTGAAACTGAAGCTTTCTTT. Variable domain in full (rest from reference TRBV15 and TRBJ1-1): DAMVIQNPRYQVTQFGKPVTLSCSQTLNHNVMYWYQQKSSQAPKLLFHYYDKDFNNEADTPDNFQSRRPNTSFCFLDIRSPGLGDTAMYLCATSRGAVETEAFFGQGTRLTVV.

This sequence joins TRBV28 and TRBJ2-1, with a weak D call TRBD1 (5 bases). CDR1 MDHEN and CDR2 SYDVKM come from the germline V gene. CDR3 length equals 12 residues. V was cut by 6 bases and J by 4 bases, with 7 bases left in between. CDR3 sequence reads: CASRYRYNEQFF. The CDR3 bases are TGTGCCAGCAGATACAGGTACAATGAGCAGTTCTTC.

This clone occurred once. The chain joins TRBV5-1 to TRBJ2-7, with 7 bases that match TRBD2. V dropped 6 bases and J dropped 7; count of bases not matched to a gene: 22. Germline CDR1 and CDR2: SGHRS and YFSETQ. The CDR3 runs to 17 residues. The CDR3 reads CASTASATGTISGEQYF. DNA of the CDR3: TGCGCCAGCACCGCTTCAGCCACCGGGACTATCTCGGGAGAGCAGTACTTC.

V gene TRBV5-1 combines with J gene TRBJ2-1, with D possibly being TRBD2 (5 bases). V was trimmed by 0 bases and J by 2 bases, leaving 9 bases between them. The germline V gene encodes CDR1 SGHRS and CDR2 YFSETQ. The CDR3 is 15 residues long. The CDR3 region has the DNA TGCGCCAGCAGCTTGGGTGGACTGACCTACAATGAGCAGTTCTTC. Its translation is CASSLGGLTYNEQFF. Together with reference TRBV5-1 and TRBJ2-1, the CDR3 gives the full variable domain: KAGVTQTPRYLIKTRGQQVTLSCSPISGHRSVSWYQQTPGQGLQFLFEYFSETQRNKGNFPGRFSGRQFSNSRSEMNVSTLELGDSALYLCASSLGGLTYNEQFFGPGTRLTVL.

The chain is built from TRBV28 and TRBJ1-1; no clear D gene. Germline values: CDR1 MDHEN, CDR2 SYDVKM. This CDR3 is built from 12 residues. V was trimmed by 5 bases and J by 11 bases, leaving 15 bases between them. This CDR3 reads CASSPVGHGAFF. CDR3 DNA: TGTGCCAGCAGTCCTGTGGGCCACGGCGCTTTCTTT. Filled out from reference TRBV28 and TRBJ1-1, the complete variable domain reads DVKVTQSSRYLVKRTGEKVFLECVQDMDHENMFWYRQDPGLGLRLIYFSYDVKMKEKGDIPEGYSVSREKKERFSLILESASTNQTSMYLCASSPVGHGAFFGQGTRLTVV.

The rearrangement uses TRBV6-5 and TRBJ2-3; tentatively, D is TRBD2 (6 bases). Per germline, CDR1 MNHEY and CDR2 SVGAGI. Trimming cost V 7 bases and J 0 bases, with 14 bases left between them. This CDR3 has 15 amino acids. CDR3 sequence: CASMRGLYSTDTQYF. DNA for the CDR3: TGTGCCAGCATGCGGGGACTTTACAGCACAGATACGCAGTATTTT.

V and J are TRBV10-1 and TRBJ1-2, with D tentatively TRBD1 (6 bases). The CDR3 runs 16 residues. Trimming pared 5 bases from V and 0 bases from J, leaving 16 bases between. Germline CDR1 and CDR2: WNHNN and SYGVQD (reference sequence). In DNA, the CDR3 is TGCGCCAGCAGTATAGCAGGGGTCGGAACTAACTATGGCTACACCTTC. Amino acids: CASSIAGVGTNYGYTF.

The rearrangement links TRBV18 to TRBJ1-1; D unclear. CDR1 and CDR2 (germline): KGHSH, LQKENI. This CDR3 region has 13 residues. The V gene lost 4 bases and the J gene lost 12 bases, with 18 bases spanning the gap. In DNA form, the CDR3 reads TGTGCCAGCTCACTAGACGCACAATCGGGAACTTTCTTT. This gives the protein CASSLDAQSGTFF.

The chain has TRBV29-1 and TRBJ1-1; D ambiguous. Trimming stripped 4 bases from V and 8 bases from J, with 14 bases between. This CDR3 has 12 amino acids. Germline V gene lookup returns CDR1 SQVTM and CDR2 ANQGSEA. The DNA for the CDR3 is TGCAGCGTTGGCTCGGGTGGTTTCGAAGCTTTCTTT. Translating gives CSVGSGGFEAFF.